The source of this TCR beta chain is a study of cytomegalovirus exposure and HLA in healthy donors. Study-level points and caveats: A later examination showed that TCR association rates differed by HLA locus, with DRB1 most and HLA-C fewest. Confirmation was obtained in vitro that three CMV-associated chains are specific for CMV antigens. Owing to their indistinguishability, certain V segments, notably TRBV6-2 and TRBV6-3, were excluded. Altogether, 160 or so TCR beta chains were recorded as cytomegalovirus-associated.

The study ran its PCR with 60 Vbeta and 13 Jbeta primers. Sequenced by immunoSEQ multiplex PCR; TCRdb stores in-frame clones only, minus some. The table records around 150,000 clones, roughly 80% of them present only once. CDR3 length equals 15 residues. CDR1 and CDR2 from the germline V gene are SGHTA and FQGTGA. Trimming removed 3 bases from V and 3 bases from J, with 13 bases in between. Note on this clone: No antigen is known for it.

The chain has TRBV7-3 and TRBJ2-3, with D possibly matching TRBD1 (5 bases). This receptor was identified in a woman between 25 and 40 years old in good health and CMV-seropositive. Sequencing input: PBMCs. The DNA of the CDR3 is TGTGCCAGCAGCTTTAAGCAGGGTGGGACAGATACGCAGTATTTT. It is translated as CASSFKQGGTDTQYF.